The text below deals with one T cell receptor beta chain. The entry originates in a study of blood T cell dynamics during melanoma immunotherapy. The V and J ends lost 3 bases and 9 bases respectively, with 12 bases between them. CDR1 and CDR2 from the germline V gene are SGHKS and YYEKEE (reference sequence). CDR3 length: 12 residues. Time point defined: week 3, after first cycle of checkpoint inhibitor. Repertoires were generated with immunoSEQ multiplex PCR, while TCRdb's copy carries only in-frame clones and drops some. The repertoire holds some 10,000 clones, roughly 80% seen once, with about a fifth in the top ten.

The material was blood, obtained from a patient treated with checkpoint blockade. V and J are TRBV5-5 and TRBJ1-1; D not resolved. The sequence derives from a human donor with melanoma. The CDR3 protein is CASSSVYRKAFF. In DNA form, the CDR3 reads TGTGCCAGCAGCTCCGTATACAGAAAAGCTTTCTTT.